The entry below gives a single T cell receptor beta chain sequence along with its context. Its antigen is not identified. The data originate from a study of OX40 agonist ivuxolimab in advanced cancers. Study at large: The dose-escalation group included hepatocellular carcinoma, melanoma, renal cell carcinoma and head and neck cancer. Checkpoint inhibitors had been given previously to approximately 40% of patients.

CDR3 size: 14 residues. The ends lost 5 bases at V and 3 bases at J; junction bases unmatched: 6. Germline V gene sequence: CDR1 LNHDA, CDR2 SQIVND (reference sequence). Profiled with immunoSEQ multiplex PCR; TCRdb holds only in-frame clones, not every one. The sample gives approximately 90,000 clones, roughly 90% of which show up once; approximately 0.26% is in the top ten. General observations from the study: Clonal expansion by week 6 occurred in CD4+ and CD8+ blood T cells (at 0.1 to 3.0 mg/kg).

The J gene is TRBJ2-7, the V gene TRBV19; 8 positions agree with TRBD1. Sequencing was performed on CD4+ or CD8+ T cells sorted from blood, taken in a trial of the OX40 agonist ivuxolimab. This clonotype was obtained from an adult with an advanced solid tumor such as melanoma, head and neck, liver or kidney cancer. DNA for the CDR3: TGTGCCAGTAGTCTCGCAGGGGGCTACTACGAGCAGTACTTC. Amino acids: CASSLAGGYYEQYF.